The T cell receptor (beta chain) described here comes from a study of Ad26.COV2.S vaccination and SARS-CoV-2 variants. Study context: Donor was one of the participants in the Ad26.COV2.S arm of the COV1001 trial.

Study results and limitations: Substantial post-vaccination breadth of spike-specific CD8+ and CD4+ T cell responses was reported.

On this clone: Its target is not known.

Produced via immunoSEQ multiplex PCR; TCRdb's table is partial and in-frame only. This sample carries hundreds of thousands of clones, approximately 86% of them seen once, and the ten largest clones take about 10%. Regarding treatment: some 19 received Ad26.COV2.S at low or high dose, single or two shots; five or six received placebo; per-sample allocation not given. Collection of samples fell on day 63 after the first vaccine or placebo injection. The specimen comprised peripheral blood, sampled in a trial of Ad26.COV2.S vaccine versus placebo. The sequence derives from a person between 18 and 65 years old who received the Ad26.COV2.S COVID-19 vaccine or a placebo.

CDR3 sequence: CASRSRFGQGGYTDTQYF. The CDR3 nucleotides are TGTGCCAGCAGATCCAGGTTCGGACAGGGGGGCTACACAGATACGCAGTATTTT. The V and J genes are TRBV7-9 and TRBJ2-3, with TRBD1 matching over 10 bases. The CDR3 consists of 18 residues. Trimming took 6 bases from V and 2 from J; bases not matched to a gene: 14. Germline assignment: CDR1 SEHNR and CDR2 FQNEAQ (reference sequence).